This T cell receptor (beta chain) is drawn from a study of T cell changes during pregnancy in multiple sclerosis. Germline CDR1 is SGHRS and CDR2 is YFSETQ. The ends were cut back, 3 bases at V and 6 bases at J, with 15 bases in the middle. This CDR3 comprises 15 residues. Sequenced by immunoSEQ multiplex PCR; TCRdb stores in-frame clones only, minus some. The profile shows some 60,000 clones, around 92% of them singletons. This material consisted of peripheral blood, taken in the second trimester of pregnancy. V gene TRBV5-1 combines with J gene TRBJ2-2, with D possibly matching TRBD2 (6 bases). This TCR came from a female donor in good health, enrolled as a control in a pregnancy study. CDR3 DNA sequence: TGCGCCAGCAGCTCCACCCTCGGAGGGGCCGGGGAGCTGTTTTTT. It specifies CASSSTLGGAGELFF.